This T cell receptor (beta chain) emerged from a study of CD4+ T cells in melanoma. Overall study findings and caveats: A reported correlation linked neoantigen-specific CD4+ T cells to CD8+, macrophage and B cell function. In melanoma, neoantigen-specific CD4+ T cells reportedly differed in differentiation state.

Points on this clone: Its specificity is unknown.

The CDR3 has 13 amino acids. Germline-derived CDR1 and CDR2 are SGHRS and YFSETQ. V was pared by 4 bases and J by 2 bases, with 10 bases between. The data were produced by immunoSEQ multiplex PCR, yet TCRdb's version contains in-frame clones alone and is incomplete. The table records 120,000 to 150,000 clones, around nine tenths of them present only once. The clonotype comes from a human donor with melanoma. The V and J genes are TRBV5-1 and TRBJ2-7; weak D call: TRBD1 (6 bases). The CDR3: CASSVDRTYEQYF. The CDR3, as DNA: TGCGCCAGCAGCGTAGACAGGACCTACGAGCAGTACTTC.